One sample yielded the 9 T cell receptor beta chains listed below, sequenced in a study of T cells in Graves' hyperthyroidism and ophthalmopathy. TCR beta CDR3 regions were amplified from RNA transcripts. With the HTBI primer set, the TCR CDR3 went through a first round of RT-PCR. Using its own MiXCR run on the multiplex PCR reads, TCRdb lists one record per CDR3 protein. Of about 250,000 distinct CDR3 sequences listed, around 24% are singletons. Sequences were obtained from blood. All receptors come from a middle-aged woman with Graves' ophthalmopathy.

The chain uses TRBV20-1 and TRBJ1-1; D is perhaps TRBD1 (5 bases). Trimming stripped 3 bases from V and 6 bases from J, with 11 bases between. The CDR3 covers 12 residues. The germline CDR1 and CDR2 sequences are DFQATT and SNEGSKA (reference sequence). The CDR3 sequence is CSASQGGPEAFF. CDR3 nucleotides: TGCAGTGCTAGCCAGGGAGGGCCTGAAGCTTTCTTT.

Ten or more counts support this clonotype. CDR3 sequence reads: CSARDPGTGSHQPQHF. Written as DNA, the CDR3 is TGCAGTGCTAGAGATCCCGGGACAGGGAGCCATCAGCCCCAGCATTTT. The chain combines TRBV20-1 with TRBJ1-5; 9 positions match TRBD1. Losses at the gene ends were 0 bases for V and 5 bases for J; bases not matched to a gene: 8. CDR1 and CDR2 from the germline V gene are DFQATT and SNEGSKA (reference sequence). This CDR3 has 16 amino acids.

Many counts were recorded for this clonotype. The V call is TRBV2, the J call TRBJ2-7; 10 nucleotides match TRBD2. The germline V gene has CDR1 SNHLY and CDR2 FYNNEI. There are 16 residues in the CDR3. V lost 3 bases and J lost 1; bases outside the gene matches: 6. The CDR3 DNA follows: TGTGCCAGCAGTGATGAACTAGCGGGACAATCCTACGAGCAGTACTTC. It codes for CASSDELAGQSYEQYF.

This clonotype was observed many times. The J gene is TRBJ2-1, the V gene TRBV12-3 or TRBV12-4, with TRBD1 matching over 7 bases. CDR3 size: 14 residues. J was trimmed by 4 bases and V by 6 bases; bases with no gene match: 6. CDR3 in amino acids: CASSPTGWYNEQFF. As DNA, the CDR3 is TGTGCCAGCAGCCCGACAGGGTGGTACAATGAGCAGTTCTTC.

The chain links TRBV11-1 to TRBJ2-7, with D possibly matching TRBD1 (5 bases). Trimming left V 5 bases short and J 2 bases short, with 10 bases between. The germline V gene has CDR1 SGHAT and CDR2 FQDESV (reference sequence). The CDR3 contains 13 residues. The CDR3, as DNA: TGTGCCAGCAGCCCCGGACACCCCTACGAGCAGTACTTC. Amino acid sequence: CASSPGHPYEQYF.

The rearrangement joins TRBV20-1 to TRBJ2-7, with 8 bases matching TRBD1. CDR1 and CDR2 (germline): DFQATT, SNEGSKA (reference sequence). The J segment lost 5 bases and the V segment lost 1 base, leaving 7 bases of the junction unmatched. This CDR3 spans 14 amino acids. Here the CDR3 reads CSARGPGQGHEQYF. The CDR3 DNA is TGCAGTGCTAGAGGCCCCGGACAGGGCCACGAGCAGTACTTC.

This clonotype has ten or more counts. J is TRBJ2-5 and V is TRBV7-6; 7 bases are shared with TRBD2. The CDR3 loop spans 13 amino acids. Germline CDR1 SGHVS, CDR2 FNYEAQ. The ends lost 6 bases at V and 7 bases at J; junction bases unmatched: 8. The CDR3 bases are TGTGCCAGCAGTATCCAGCGGGACGCGACCCAGTACTTC. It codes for CASSIQRDATQYF.

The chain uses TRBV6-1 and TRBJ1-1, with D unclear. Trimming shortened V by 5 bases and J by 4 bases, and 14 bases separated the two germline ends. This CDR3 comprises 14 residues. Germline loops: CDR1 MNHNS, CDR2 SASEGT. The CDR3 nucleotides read TGTGCCAGCAGTAAAATTAGGGAGGGCACTGAAGCTTTCTTT. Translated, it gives CASSKIREGTEAFF.

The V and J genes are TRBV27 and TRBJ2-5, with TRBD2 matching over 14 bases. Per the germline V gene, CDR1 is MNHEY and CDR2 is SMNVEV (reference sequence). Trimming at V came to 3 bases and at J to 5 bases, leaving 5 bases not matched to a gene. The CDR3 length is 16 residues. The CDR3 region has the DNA TGTGCCAGCAGTTTGGGACTAGCGGGGGTGGCGGAGACCCAGTACTTC. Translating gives CASSLGLAGVAETQYF.